This TCR beta chain is from a study of radiation and T cells in renal cell carcinoma. Time point here: blood 2 weeks post-SBRT. Treatment specified: 15 Gy SBRT to primary tumor, nephrectomy 4 weeks later. Clear cell pathology was present in this patient's renal cell carcinoma. Germline V gene sequence: CDR1 LGHNA, CDR2 YNFKEQ. V shed 3 bases, J shed 5 bases, and the junction held 8 bases outside the gene matches. There are 17 residues in the CDR3. Method: immunoSEQ multiplex PCR; TCRdb's copy keeps in-frame clones and lacks some. The sample yields 95,000 to 150,000 clones, 81% seen once. The TCR was taken from a middle-aged man with renal cell carcinoma. Material: blood, obtained from a patient whose treatment included radiotherapy and nephrectomy. The chain couples TRBV4-2 to TRBJ1-5, with 12 bases lining up with TRBD1. In DNA form, the CDR3 reads TGTGCCAGCAGCCAGGAGGGACAGGGGGCAAATTATCAGCCCCAGCATTTT. This encodes CASSQEGQGANYQPQHF.